Included here is one TCR beta chain sequence, with context. These data come from a study of blood T cell repertoires in COVID-19. Overall study context: The United States, Italy and Spain supplied acute and convalescent COVID-19 samples. PBMCs, B-cell-depleted T cells, or T cells were the source of the cDNA or gDNA that made up the material.

The authors' processing: Amplification with reference gene primers provided the estimates of nucleated cell counts. TCRdb keeps only in-frame clones here, not all; method: immunoSEQ multiplex PCR. V, J and clone size are taken as reported in that table, and D and trimming were inferred from the DNA itself. Counted here are 310,000 or so clones, roughly 86% occurring once; the ten biggest clones make up around 1.5%. The V gene's germline CDR1 is MDHEN and CDR2 SYDVKM. V gave up 4 bases and J gave up 0 bases; unmatched junction bases: 2. This CDR3 spans 15 amino acids. Sequencing input: peripheral blood. The chain uses TRBV28 and TRBJ2-7, with 11 positions matching TRBD1. This TCR was recovered from a woman aged 45-65 years with acute or convalescent COVID-19. The CDR3 loop is CASSWGQGVSYEQYF. The CDR3 coding sequence is TGTGCCAGCAGTTGGGGACAGGGGGTCTCCTACGAGCAGTACTTC.